This T cell receptor (beta chain) was captured in a study of blood T cell repertoires in COVID-19. Turning to the study itself: The study drew acute and convalescent COVID-19 samples from the United States, Italy and Spain.

The CDR3 has 14 amino acids. The germline V gene has CDR1 MGHDK and CDR2 SYGVNS. V was trimmed by 1 base and J by 8 bases, leaving 12 bases between them. The repertoire was sequenced with immunoSEQ multiplex PCR; TCRdb's copy has only in-frame clones and lacks some. The repertoire has a few hundred thousand clones, under 85% of them found once; the top ten carry 1.9%. This sequence originates from a man aged 25-45 years who had recovered from COVID-19. The sequenced sample consisted of peripheral blood. The chain has TRBV25-1 and TRBJ2-1; the D gene is possibly TRBD1 (5 bases). The CDR3 nucleotides read TGTGCCAGCAGTGAATCTCAGGGCTCCGATGAGCAGTTCTTC. It is translated as CASSESQGSDEQFF.